Presented here are 27 T cell receptor beta chains from one specimen sequenced in a study of early T cells in non-severe SARS-CoV-2 infection. TCRdb passed the 5' RACE reads through MiXCR, listing each CDR3 protein once. The repertoire holds roughly 56,000 distinct CDR3 sequences, with approximately 12% as singletons. The specimen was whole blood. The receptors were sampled from an adult who was a healthcare worker with PCR-confirmed SARS-CoV-2 infection or an uninfected control (not recorded which).

This clonotype has more than one count but fewer than ten. The chain has TRBV18 and TRBJ2-7; possible D gene TRBD2, 6 bases. The CDR3 has 14 residues. The germline CDR1 and CDR2 sequences are KGHSH and LQKENI. V gave up 3 bases and J gave up 0 bases, with 9 bases separating them. CDR3 sequence: CASSPKGGSYEQYF. The CDR3 DNA sequence: TGTGCCAGCTCACCGAAGGGAGGCTCCTACGAGCAGTACTTC.

This clonotype occurred many times. The chain's CDR3 is CASSLRRNQPQHF. Written as DNA, the CDR3 is TGTGCCAGCAGCTTAAGGAGAAATCAGCCCCAGCATTTT. The J gene is TRBJ1-5, the V gene TRBV7-2; D uncertain. CDR3 length: 13 amino acids. The germline V and J ends were trimmed by 2 bases and 4 bases, with 6 bases remaining between them. The V gene's germline CDR1 is SGHTA and CDR2 FQGNSA.

V gene TRBV5-1 combines with J gene TRBJ2-2, with TRBD2 as a possible D gene (5 bases). Germline V gene sequence: CDR1 SGHRS, CDR2 YFSETQ. V shed 1 base and J shed 4 bases, with 14 bases lying between them. This CDR3 has 16 amino acids. The CDR3 DNA follows: TGCGCCAGCAGCTTGAGGGCGGGCTTGGCCACCGGGGAGCTGTTTTTT. It is translated as CASSLRAGLATGELFF.

The chain is built from TRBV11-2 and TRBJ2-3, with 9 nucleotides matching TRBD2. Per the germline V gene, CDR1 is SGHAT and CDR2 is FQNNGV. The CDR3 runs 15 residues. Germline trimming cut 5 bases from V and 6 bases from J; bases unmatched to any gene: 9. CDR3 DNA sequence: TGTGCCAGCAGCCACCGGTGGACTAGCGCCGATACGCAGTATTTT. Translation gives CASSHRWTSADTQYF.

This clonotype has a handful of counts. The rearrangement links TRBV19 to TRBJ1-3, with unresolved D. CDR1 is LNHDA and CDR2 is SQIVND in the germline V gene (reference sequence). The CDR3 has 13 residues. V shed 3 bases and J shed 3 bases, with 6 bases lying between them. The CDR3 DNA follows: TGTGCCAGTAGTATTGAGTTTGGAAACACCATATATTTT. This codes for CASSIEFGNTIYF.

CDR3 amino acids: CASSTTGGRACGDTQYF. Written as DNA, the CDR3 is TGTGCCAGCAGCACGACTGGCGGGAGGGCCTGTGGAGATACGCAGTATTTT. The chain recombines TRBV21-1 with TRBJ2-3; TRBD2, as called in the table, went unchecked against the DNA. TRBV21-1 is termed a pseudogene. The CDR3 is 17 residues long.

This clonotype was observed many times. The gene calls are TRBV12-3 or TRBV12-4 and TRBJ1-1, with D possibly being TRBD1 (5 bases). Trimming removed 7 bases from V and 11 bases from J, with 23 bases in between. The CDR3 spans 14 residues. Here the CDR3 DNA reads TGTGCCAGCAACTACCGGGACGGGAGGGGAAGGGCTTTCTTT. Protein sequence: CASNYRDGRGRAFF.

The chain links TRBV4-2 to TRBJ1-2; tentative D call: TRBD1 (5 bases). This CDR3 contains 16 residues. V lost 4 bases to trimming and J lost 8 bases, with 23 bases between them. CDR1 is LGHNA, CDR2 YNFKEQ, per germline. The CDR3 reads CASSPTGSGVYGGYTF. The CDR3 DNA follows: TGTGCCAGCAGCCCCACGGGTTCGGGGGTCTATGGAGGCTACACCTTC.

This clonotype was detected ten times or more. The CDR3 nucleotides are TGCGCCAGCAGCTTGGGACTAGCGGACACAGATACGCAGTATTTT. As protein: CASSLGLADTDTQYF. V and J are TRBV5-1 and TRBJ2-3; the match to TRBD2 covers 9 bases. Looked up from germline, CDR1 is SGHRS and CDR2 is YFSETQ. Trimming removed 0 bases from V and 2 bases from J; junction bases left unmatched: 1. The CDR3 is 15 residues long.

This clonotype was recorded at least ten times. V and J are TRBV9 and TRBJ2-7; 9 bases map to TRBD1. In germline, CDR1 is SGDLS, CDR2 YYNGEE. The trim removed 3 bases at V and 2 bases at J, leaving 0 bases unmatched. The CDR3 has 13 amino acids. The CDR3 DNA is TGTGCCAGCAGCGGACAGGGGGCCTACGAGCAGTACTTC. Translated, it gives CASSGQGAYEQYF.

This clonotype was counted a few times. The chain recombines TRBV7-3 with TRBJ2-3, with 7 bases identical to TRBD1. The trim removed 5 bases at V and 5 bases at J, leaving 7 bases unmatched. Germline values: CDR1 SGHTA, CDR2 FQGTGA. The CDR3 contains 14 residues. CDR3: CASSPTGAGDTQYF. In nucleotides, the CDR3 is TGTGCCAGCAGCCCCACAGGGGCGGGAGATACGCAGTATTTT.

Ten or more counts support this clonotype. The CDR3 loop is CARGQMNTEAFF. The CDR3 DNA reads as TGTGCCAGAGGACAAATGAACACTGAAGCTTTCTTT. J is TRBJ1-1 and V is TRBV2, with TRBD1 as a possible D gene (5 bases). In germline, CDR1 is SNHLY, CDR2 FYNNEI. V was shortened by 9 bases and J by 0 bases, with 8 bases between the two germline ends. The CDR3 consists of 12 residues. Drawing the rest from reference TRBV2 and TRBJ1-1, the complete variable domain is EPEVTQTPSHQVTQMGQEVILRCVPISNHLYFYWYRQILGQKVEFLVSFYNNEISEKSEIFDDQFSVERPDGSNFTLKIRSTKLEDSAMYFCARGQMNTEAFFGQGTRLTVV.

V and J are TRBV4-3 and TRBJ1-5; D not resolved. Germline-derived CDR1 and CDR2 are LGHNA and YSLEER. This CDR3 spans 19 amino acids. Trimming took off 0 bases at V and 1 base at J, with 19 bases between the two ends. The DNA of the CDR3 is TGCGCCAGCAGCCAAGACTTATCGGCCCCAACGACAAGCAATCAGCCCCAGCATTTT. The encoded protein is CASSQDLSAPTTSNQPQHF.

Ten or more counts support this clonotype. This chain joins TRBV3-1 and TRBJ2-7; D perhaps matches TRBD1 (5 bases). The V gene's germline CDR1 is LGHDT and CDR2 YNNKEL (reference sequence). The CDR3 totals 15 residues. Deletions cut 1 base from V and 3 bases from J, with 13 bases between. The chain's CDR3 is CASSQAIPGIYEQYF. In nucleotides, the CDR3 is TGTGCCAGCAGCCAAGCTATTCCAGGGATCTACGAGCAGTACTTC.

The table lists this clonotype with many counts. V and J are TRBV20-1 and TRBJ2-1, with TRBD2 identical over 11 bases. This CDR3 region has 14 residues. V gave up 5 bases and J gave up 6 bases; unmatched junction bases: 6. Germline assignment: CDR1 DFQATT and CDR2 SNEGSKA (reference sequence). CDR3 coding DNA: TGCAGTGCTCGCACTAGCGGGAGACTCAATGAGCAGTTCTTC. Its protein product is CSARTSGRLNEQFF.

This clonotype occurred a few times. The chain has TRBV7-2 and TRBJ2-7; D may be TRBD1 or TRBD2 (5 bases each). Germline CDR1 SGHTA, CDR2 FQGNSA. CDR3 size: 14 residues. Deletions cut 4 bases from V and 2 bases from J, with 12 bases between. For the CDR3, the DNA is TGTGCCAGCAGCTCCCCGGGACGGACCTACGAGCAGTACTTC. It encodes CASSSPGRTYEQYF.

This clonotype has ten or more counts. The CDR3 sequence: CASSQSGNEQYF. CDR3 bases: TGTGCCAGCAGCCAATCCGGGAACGAGCAGTACTTC. The chain employs TRBV3-1 and TRBJ2-7, with D possibly being TRBD2 (5 bases). V lost 2 bases and J 5 bases, leaving 7 bases between the germline ends. Germline V gene sequence: CDR1 LGHDT, CDR2 YNNKEL (reference sequence). CDR3 length equals 12 residues.

This clonotype was seen ten or more times. The rearrangement uses TRBV9 and TRBJ2-1, with D maybe TRBD1 (6 bases). Deletions cut 1 base from V and 6 bases from J, with 17 bases between. The CDR3 runs to 16 residues. CDR1 is SGDLS, CDR2 YYNGEE, per germline. The DNA for the CDR3 is TGTGCCAGCAGCGTACGGCCCACAGGGCGCGGCAATGAGCAGTTCTTC. Translating gives CASSVRPTGRGNEQFF.

This clonotype was found many times. As DNA, the CDR3 is TGCGCCAGCAGCGTAGGGGTCGGGAATCAGCCCCAGCATTTT. The encoded protein is CASSVGVGNQPQHF. The chain is built from TRBV5-1 and TRBJ1-5; tentative D call: TRBD1 (5 bases). This CDR3 region has 14 residues. Per the germline V gene, CDR1 is SGHRS and CDR2 is YFSETQ. Trimming pared 4 bases from V and 4 bases from J, leaving 12 bases between.

This clonotype was recorded many times. The J gene is TRBJ2-7, the V gene TRBV6-2 or TRBV6-3; the match to TRBD2 covers 12 bases. The CDR3 has 13 amino acids. In germline, CDR1 is MNHEY, CDR2 SVGEGT. With V trimmed by 8 bases and J by 3 bases, 2 bases remained unmatched. The CDR3 sequence is CASRTSGNYEQYF. The CDR3, as DNA: TGTGCCAGCCGGACTAGCGGGAACTACGAGCAGTACTTC.

Only a few counts were recorded for this clonotype. The genes are TRBV7-2 and TRBJ1-1; no reliable D call. The CDR3 is 14 residues long. V lost 5 bases to trimming and J lost 4 bases, with 14 bases between them. Germline V gene lookup returns CDR1 SGHTA and CDR2 FQGNSA. The CDR3 loop reads CASSLWFGPTEAFF. The CDR3, as DNA: TGTGCCAGCAGCCTCTGGTTTGGCCCCACTGAAGCTTTCTTT.

The chain uses TRBV11-3 and TRBJ2-2, with D uncertain. V was cut by 0 bases and J by 6 bases, with 2 bases left in between. CDR1 SGHNT and CDR2 YENEEA come from the germline V gene. The CDR3 runs to 12 residues. CDR3 nucleotides: TGTGCCAGCAGCTTAGATTCCGGGGAGCTGTTTTTT. It yields the protein CASSLDSGELFF.

The rearrangement uses TRBV11-2 and TRBJ2-1, with TRBD1 identical over 11 bases. Germline V gene sequence: CDR1 SGHAT, CDR2 FQNNGV. This CDR3 has 15 residues. With 4 bases clipped from V and 8 bases from J, the junction kept 7 bases outside the gene matches. CDR3 sequence reads: CASSSRTGGHHEQFF. In nucleotides, the CDR3 is TGTGCCAGCAGCTCCCGGACAGGGGGCCATCATGAGCAGTTCTTC.

This clonotype has ten or more counts. This rearrangement joins TRBV5-5 to TRBJ1-5; TRBD1 matches 8 bases. The CDR3 sequence is 16 residues long. The trim removed 0 bases at V and 2 bases at J, leaving 4 bases unmatched. Looked up from germline, CDR1 is SGHKS and CDR2 is YYEKEE (reference sequence). CDR3 amino acids: CASSLGQGMGNQPQHF. CDR3 nucleotides: TGTGCCAGCAGCTTGGGACAGGGGATGGGCAATCAGCCCCAGCATTTT. The variable domain in full, with the rest retrieved from reference TRBV5-5 and TRBJ1-5, is DAGVTQSPTHLIKTRGQQVTLRCSPISGHKSVSWYQQVLGQGPQFIFQYYEKEERGRGNFPDRFSARQFPNYSSELNVNALLLGDSALYLCASSLGQGMGNQPQHFGDGTRLSIL.

The chain couples TRBV29-1 to TRBJ1-1; 8 bases align to TRBD1. This CDR3 is 13 amino acids long. CDR1 SQVTM and CDR2 ANQGSEA come from the germline V gene. V shed 4 bases and J 4 bases; nucleotides not matched to a gene: 5. The CDR3 sequence is CSVGQGLSTEAFF. CDR3 DNA sequence: TGCAGCGTTGGACAGGGGCTGAGCACTGAAGCTTTCTTT.

The V gene is TRBV29-1, the J gene TRBJ2-4, with 12 nucleotides matching TRBD1. This CDR3 is built from 16 residues. Germline values: CDR1 SQVTM, CDR2 ANQGSEA. The V and J ends lost 3 bases and 2 bases, in that order; junction bases with no gene match: 5. CDR3: CSVEGQGANSKNIQYF. CDR3 bases: TGCAGCGTTGAGGGACAGGGGGCGAATTCCAAAAACATTCAGTACTTC.

The chain links TRBV7-9 to TRBJ1-1; D remains unclear. This CDR3 comprises 16 residues. Germline V gives CDR1 SEHNR, CDR2 FQNEAQ (reference sequence). Deletions cut 1 base from V and 4 bases from J, with 16 bases between. The CDR3 bases are TGTGCCAGCAGCTTAGATGGGAGTTGGGGAGGCACTGAAGCTTTCTTT. Residues: CASSLDGSWGGTEAFF.